This T cell receptor beta chain came from a study of blood T cell repertoires in COVID-19. Study-wide context: Sites across the United States, Italy and Spain contributed samples from acute and convalescent COVID-19. The analysed material was cDNA or gDNA that came from T cells, B-cell-depleted T cells, or PBMCs.

In the source study's methods: From reference gene primer amplification, estimates of nucleated cell counts were derived. Repertoires were generated with immunoSEQ multiplex PCR, while TCRdb's copy carries only in-frame clones and drops some. V, J and clone size are taken as reported in that table, and D and trimming were inferred from the DNA itself. The table lists 280,000 or so clones, around 86% of them singletons. The CDR3 consists of 15 residues. Germline CDR1 reads SGHTA; CDR2 reads FQGNSA. The V gene end was trimmed by 3 bases and the J gene end by 0 bases; junction bases not matched to a gene: 5.

Sequencing was performed on peripheral blood. The chain recombines TRBV7-2 with TRBJ2-7; 7 nucleotides agree with TRBD1. This TCR was recovered from a human donor in a cohort sampled during active COVID-19. The CDR3 DNA reads as TGTGCCAGCAGCTTTAGGGGGCTAGGCTCCTACGAGCAGTACTTC. As protein: CASSFRGLGSYEQYF.